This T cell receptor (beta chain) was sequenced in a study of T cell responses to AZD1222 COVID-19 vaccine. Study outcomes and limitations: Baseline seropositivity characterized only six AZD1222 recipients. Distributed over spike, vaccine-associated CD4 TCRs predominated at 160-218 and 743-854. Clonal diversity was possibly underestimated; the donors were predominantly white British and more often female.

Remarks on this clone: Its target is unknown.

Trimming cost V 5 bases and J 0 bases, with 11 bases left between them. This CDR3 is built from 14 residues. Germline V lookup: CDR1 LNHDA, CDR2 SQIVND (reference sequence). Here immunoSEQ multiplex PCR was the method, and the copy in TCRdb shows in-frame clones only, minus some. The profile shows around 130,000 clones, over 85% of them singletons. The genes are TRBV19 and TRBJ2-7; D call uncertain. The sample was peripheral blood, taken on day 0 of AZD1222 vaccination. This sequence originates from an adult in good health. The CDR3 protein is CASSGQVDSYEQYF. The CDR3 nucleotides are TGTGCCAGTAGTGGGCAGGTCGACTCCTACGAGCAGTACTTC.